Below, 32 T cell receptor beta chains from the same sample are listed, as sequenced in a study of T cell repertoires in cytomegalovirus infection (dated by TCRdb to the late 2010s). Sequencing relied on an Illumina HiSeq 1500. The raw public data were reprocessed by TCRdb itself: fastp quality trimming at Q25, MiXCR clonotype calling, in-frame beta chains only. Each record represents a unique CDR3 protein, reported with the most common genes and DNA among its rows. The sample table shows about a million distinct CDR3 sequences, and around 31% are seen once. Over 12% of the sample goes to the ten largest clones. Per the publication, the treatment or condition label means: in vitro stimulation with specific CMV peptide epitopes to enrich CMV-specific T cells. These receptors are not linked to any known antigen. This specimen was cultured CD8+ T cells from PBMCs, taken from culture after CMV antigen stimulation. The receptors come from a human donor in good health (CMV status not recorded). Some clones in this sample may be carry-over from other donors' samples.

This clonotype was detected a few times. V is TRBV12-3 or TRBV12-4 and J is TRBJ2-5; 7 bases align to TRBD1. Unmatched junction bases numbered 9, after V lost 3 bases and J lost 5 bases. The CDR3 consists of 15 residues. The CDR3 spells CASSLTGSRGETQYF. CDR3 DNA sequence: TGTGCCAGCAGTTTGACAGGGAGTAGGGGGGAGACCCAGTACTTC.

This clonotype was picked up a small number of times. The V gene is TRBV5-6, the J gene TRBJ2-7, with D unresolved. From germline, CDR1 is SGHDT and CDR2 YYEEEE. This CDR3 is 13 amino acids long. Deletions cut 0 bases from V and 2 bases from J, with 6 bases between. The CDR3 sequence: CASSLGVPYEQYF. CDR3 in DNA: TGTGCCAGCAGCTTGGGGGTCCCCTACGAGCAGTACTTC.

This clonotype was counted many times. This rearrangement joins TRBV7-6 to TRBJ1-1, with D perhaps TRBD1 (6 bases). The CDR3 has 14 residues. The germline V and J ends were trimmed by 4 bases and 1 base, with 10 bases remaining between them. CDR1 SGHVS and CDR2 FNYEAQ come from the germline V gene. DNA for the CDR3: TGTGCCAGCAGCTCCACAGGGAAGAACACTGAAGCTTTCTTT. Protein: CASSSTGKNTEAFF. The full variable domain, rest sourced from reference TRBV7-6 and TRBJ1-1, is GAGVSQSPRYKVTKRGQDVALRCDPISGHVSLYWYRQALGQGPEFLTYFNYEAQQDKSGLPNDRFSAERPEGSISTLTIQRTEQRDSAMYRCASSSTGKNTEAFFGQGTRLTVV.

Regarding this clonotype: A much larger clone differs from this one at a single base, so this may be a read error. The gene calls are TRBV7-4 and TRBJ2-1, with D maybe TRBD1 (5 bases). Per the germline V gene, CDR1 is SGHVT and CDR2 is SQSDAQ. The CDR3 loop spans 15 amino acids. Here the CDR3 reads CANSLGVVTNNEQFF. In nucleotides, the CDR3 is TGTGCCAACAGCTTAGGGGTGGTAACTAACAATGAGCAGTTCTTC.

The CDR3 DNA is TGTGCCAGCATAACAGCGGGAACTGAAGCTTTCTTT. Encoded protein: CASITAGTEAFF. The rearrangement uses TRBV2 and TRBJ1-1; no clear D. V was clipped by 7 bases and J by 5 bases, with 11 bases between them. The germline V gene encodes CDR1 SNHLY and CDR2 FYNNEI. The CDR3 runs 12 residues. Using reference TRBV2 and TRBJ1-1 for the parts outside the CDR3, the full variable domain is EPEVTQTPSHQVTQMGQEVILRCVPISNHLYFYWYRQILGQKVEFLVSFYNNEISEKSEIFDDQFSVERPDGSNFTLKIRSTKLEDSAMYFCASITAGTEAFFGQGTRLTVV.

V is TRBV27 and J is TRBJ2-7; TRBD2 agrees at 8 bases. Germline V CDR1 and CDR2: MNHEY, SMNVEV (reference sequence). The CDR3 is made up of 17 amino acids. With V trimmed by 4 bases and J by 0 bases, 11 bases remained unmatched. The CDR3 DNA reads TGTGCCAGCAGTTCAACCTTTAGCGGGGCCCACTCCTACGAGCAGTACGTC. Amino acid sequence: CASSSTFSGAHSYEQYV.

The chain recombines TRBV20-1 with TRBJ2-1; 8 bases fit TRBD1. The CDR3 length is 16 residues. From germline, CDR1 is DFQATT and CDR2 SNEGSKA (reference sequence). V shed 7 bases, J shed 3 bases, and the junction held 14 bases outside the gene matches. In DNA form, the CDR3 reads TGCAGTGGGGCCCAATCCGGGACAGGAAGCTACAATGAGCAGTTCTTC. Translation gives CSGAQSGTGSYNEQFF.

This clonotype was detected ten times or more. This chain connects TRBV7-8 to TRBJ2-3; 8 bases fit TRBD1. The junction had 13 bases not matched to a gene; V was cut back by 4 bases and J by 4 bases. This CDR3 region has 17 residues. The germline CDR1 and CDR2 sequences are SGHVS and FQNEAQ. Written as DNA, the CDR3 is TGTGCCAGCAGCTCTCTTTCGTACGACAGGGGTTCAGATACGCAGTATTTT. This translates into CASSSLSYDRGSDTQYF.

CDR3 region: CASSPYMGAELFF. CDR3 nucleotide sequence: TGTGCCAGCAGTCCGTACATGGGTGCGGAACTGTTTTTT. This sequence joins TRBV27 and TRBJ1-4, with D unclear. Trimming took 5 bases from V and 12 from J, leaving 16 bases between them. Germline CDR1 MNHEY, CDR2 SMNVEV (reference sequence). The CDR3 has 13 amino acids.

V usage is TRBV20-1 and J usage is TRBJ1-6, with D tentatively TRBD1 (6 bases). Trimming left V 0 bases short and J 2 bases short, with 14 bases between. Germline lookup yields CDR1 DFQATT and CDR2 SNEGSKA (reference sequence). The CDR3 consists of 17 residues. CDR3 sequence reads: CSARDRTENAYNSPLHF. The CDR3 nucleotides are TGCAGTGCTAGAGATAGGACAGAAAATGCCTATAATTCACCCCTCCACTTT.

The table lists this clonotype with a few counts. This sequence joins TRBV5-4 and TRBJ1-1; 12 nucleotides align to TRBD1. The CDR3 covers 16 residues. Germline CDR1 is SGHNT and CDR2 is YYREEE (reference sequence). The J segment lost 3 bases and the V segment lost 4 bases, leaving 7 bases of the junction unmatched. The CDR3 loop is CASSPGQGAVDTEAFF. CDR3 in DNA: TGTGCCAGCAGCCCGGGACAGGGGGCGGTCGACACTGAAGCTTTCTTT.

The chain uses TRBV28 and TRBJ2-7; 7 bases are a match to TRBD1. Germline CDR1 is MDHEN and CDR2 is SYDVKM. The J segment lost 0 bases and the V segment lost 4 bases, leaving 6 bases of the junction unmatched. CDR3 length: 15 amino acids. CDR3 in DNA: TGTGCCAGCAGTTCCGAGACAGGGAGCTCCTACGAGCAGTACGTC. This codes for CASSSETGSSYEQYV.

This clonotype came up many times. The rearrangement joins TRBV7-8 to TRBJ1-1; unclear D gene. V was pared by 5 bases and J by 1 base, with 17 bases between. This CDR3 has 16 residues. The germline V gene encodes CDR1 SGHVS and CDR2 FQNEAQ. CDR3 in amino acids: CASSPPTPQTNTEAFF. DNA for the CDR3: TGTGCCAGCAGCCCGCCGACACCGCAGACGAACACTGAAGCTTTCTTT.

The gene calls are TRBV4-3 and TRBJ1-3, with 9 positions matching TRBD1. Germline CDR1 and CDR2: LGHNA and YSLEER. V lost 6 bases to trimming and J lost 3 bases; unmatched junction nucleotides: 6. CDR3 length: 15 amino acids. CDR3 sequence: CASRSGQGNGNTIYF. The CDR3 nucleotides are TGCGCCAGCAGATCTGGACAGGGGAATGGAAACACCATATATTTT.

Points on this clonotype: A single base separates this from a much larger clone, so it may be a read error. This chain links TRBV7-9 with TRBJ1-6, with 10 bases fitting TRBD1. Per germline, CDR1 SEHNR and CDR2 FQNEAQ (reference sequence). V trimming: 4 bases; J trimming: 10 bases; junction bases outside the gene matches: 7. There are 15 residues in the CDR3. DNA of the CDR3: TGTGCCAGCAGCTCGGGCCGGGACAGGGGATCACCCCTCCACTTT. Translated: CASSSGRDRGSPLHF.

Many counts were recorded for this clonotype. This chain joins TRBV7-9 and TRBJ1-4; D uncertain. V shed 8 bases and J shed 0 bases, with 7 bases lying between them. This CDR3 has 13 amino acids. Germline loops: CDR1 SEHNR, CDR2 FQNEAQ (reference sequence). For the CDR3, the DNA is TGTGCCAGCGGCCCTGCAACTAATGAAAAACTGTTTTTT. Its translation is CASGPATNEKLFF.

The chain combines TRBV11-2 with TRBJ1-2; a possible D gene is TRBD1 (5 bases). Germline-derived CDR1 and CDR2 are SGHAT and FQNNGV. This CDR3 has 15 residues. Trimming took 6 bases from V and 4 from J, leaving 18 bases between them. The CDR3 reads CASRAEGPSSYGYTF. The CDR3 DNA reads TGTGCCAGCAGGGCAGAGGGACCCAGCAGCTATGGCTACACCTTC.

The chain uses TRBV7-9 and TRBJ2-1, with TRBD1 matching 7 bases. With V trimmed by 5 bases and J by 6 bases, 10 bases remained unmatched. The germline CDR1 and CDR2 sequences are SEHNR and FQNEAQ (reference sequence). The length of the CDR3 is 15 residues. The CDR3: CASSPPARDSNEQFF. In DNA form, the CDR3 reads TGTGCCAGCAGCCCCCCGGCCCGGGACAGCAATGAGCAGTTCTTC.

This clonotype was found a few times. Written as DNA, the CDR3 is TGTGCCATCAGGAGGGGAGGGTATCTATACTCGGAGAAGAACACTGAAGCTTTCTTT. This gives the protein CAIRRGGYLYSEKNTEAFF. J is TRBJ1-1 and V is TRBV10-3; TRBD1 might be the D (5 bases). Trimming took 6 bases from V and 1 from J, leaving 27 bases between them. The CDR3 extends over 19 amino acids. Germline V gives CDR1 ENHRY, CDR2 SYGVKD.

V is TRBV9 and J is TRBJ2-3; 9 positions agree with TRBD1. Trimming removed 3 bases from V and 4 bases from J; junction bases left unmatched: 6. CDR1 is SGDLS, CDR2 YYNGEE, per germline. There are 15 residues in the CDR3. As DNA, the CDR3 is TGTGCCAGCAGCGGCGGGACAGGGAGGGCAGATACGCAGTATTTT. Translated: CASSGGTGRADTQYF.

The CDR3 sequence: CASSTGIRGEKLFF. The CDR3 DNA sequence: TGTGCCAGCAGTACCGGGATACGTGGTGAAAAACTGTTTTTT. The rearrangement links TRBV6-5 to TRBJ1-4; D not resolved. CDR3 length: 14 amino acids. V was clipped by 5 bases and J by 7 bases, with 14 bases between them. The germline CDR1 and CDR2 sequences are MNHEY and SVGAGI.

This clonotype has just a few counts. This chain links TRBV11-3 with TRBJ2-7, with D unresolved. CDR1 SGHNT and CDR2 YENEEA come from the germline V gene. V was pared by 3 bases and J by 7 bases, with 10 bases between. The length of the CDR3 is 12 residues. The CDR3 DNA follows: TGTGCCAGCAGCTTGAGTATCGGGGAGCAGTACTTC. It specifies CASSLSIGEQYF.

There are many counts of this clonotype. V and J are TRBV7-2 and TRBJ2-7; no clear D gene. This CDR3 is 12 amino acids long. V lost 5 bases and J 2 bases, leaving 7 bases between the germline ends. Germline loops: CDR1 SGHTA, CDR2 FQGNSA. The DNA for the CDR3 is TGTGCCAGCAGCCGAAGTACCTACGAGCAGTACTTC. It specifies CASSRSTYEQYF.

The chain is built from TRBV5-5 and TRBJ1-2, with D perhaps matching TRBD1 (5 bases). CDR1 is SGHKS and CDR2 is YYEKEE in the germline V gene (reference sequence). The CDR3 is 16 amino acids. Trimming shortened V by 4 bases and J by 3 bases, and 19 bases separated the two germline ends. The DNA for the CDR3 is TGTGCCAGCAGCCCCGAGGGTCGGGGGTTGGACTATGGCTACACCTTC. Residues: CASSPEGRGLDYGYTF.

The V gene is TRBV11-1, the J gene TRBJ2-1, with TRBD2 matching 9 bases. This CDR3 has 15 amino acids. J was trimmed by 4 bases and V by 0 bases; bases with no gene match: 1. Per the germline V gene, CDR1 is SGHAT and CDR2 is FQDESV (reference sequence). The CDR3 nucleotides are TGTGCCAGCAGCTTAGCGCGGGGGGGATACAATGAGCAGTTCTTC. Translated, it gives CASSLARGGYNEQFF.

This clonotype came up many times. The chain recombines TRBV6-1 with TRBJ1-1; possible D gene TRBD1, 5 bases. Germline V gives CDR1 MNHNS, CDR2 SASEGT. Trimming cost V 0 bases and J 1 base, with 6 bases left between them. This CDR3 comprises 14 residues. CDR3 sequence: CASSEAQGNTEAFF. The CDR3 DNA sequence: TGTGCCAGCAGTGAAGCGCAGGGGAACACTGAAGCTTTCTTT.

This clonotype was counted only a few times. The chain is built from TRBV2 and TRBJ2-2, with 14 bases identical to TRBD2. In germline, CDR1 is SNHLY, CDR2 FYNNEI. Trimming took 2 bases from V and 4 from J; bases not matched to a gene: 3. The CDR3 sequence is 17 residues long. The DNA of the CDR3 is TGTGCCAGCAGTGAAACCGGGACTAGCGGGGGCACCGGGGAGCTGTTTTTT. This translates into CASSETGTSGGTGELFF. Full variable domain (outside the CDR3, taken from reference TRBV2 and TRBJ2-2): EPEVTQTPSHQVTQMGQEVILRCVPISNHLYFYWYRQILGQKVEFLVSFYNNEISEKSEIFDDQFSVERPDGSNFTLKIRSTKLEDSAMYFCASSETGTSGGTGELFFGEGSRLTVL.

Many counts were recorded for this clonotype. The chain links TRBV7-8 to TRBJ1-5; no definite D call. The CDR3 sequence is 16 residues long. CDR1 and CDR2 (germline): SGHVS, FQNEAQ. V was cut by 2 bases and J by 7 bases, with 18 bases left in between. The CDR3 bases are TGTGCCAGCAGCTTAATGGATACCCGGGGTAAGCAGCCCCAGCATTTT. Its translation: CASSLMDTRGKQPQHF.

The chain recombines TRBV7-2 with TRBJ1-5; D gene ambiguous. CDR3 size: 13 residues. Looked up from germline, CDR1 is SGHTA and CDR2 is FQGNSA. Trimming pared 2 bases from V and 3 bases from J, leaving 5 bases between. The CDR3 loop is CASSLQHNQPQHF. The CDR3 nucleotides read TGTGCCAGCAGCTTACAGCACAATCAGCCCCAGCATTTT.

This chain links TRBV12-3 or TRBV12-4 with TRBJ1-2; D is perhaps TRBD1 (5 bases). The CDR3 is 14 residues long. Trimming took 10 bases from V and 2 from J, leaving 17 bases between them. DNA of the CDR3: TGTGCCACCCTGAGGGGCAGTTTCAACTATGGCTACACCTTC. It specifies CATLRGSFNYGYTF.

V is TRBV20-1 and J is TRBJ2-1; 12 bases are shared with TRBD1. There are 16 residues in the CDR3. The junction had 8 bases not matched to a gene; V was cut back by 4 bases and J by 4 bases. Germline loops: CDR1 DFQATT, CDR2 SNEGSKA (reference sequence). The CDR3 DNA reads TGCAGTGCTATAACCCCGGGACAGGGGGCTTACAATGAGCAGTTCTTC. Residues: CSAITPGQGAYNEQFF.

A few counts support this clonotype. The V call is TRBV5-5, the J call TRBJ1-5; possibly TRBD1 for D (5 bases). The V and J ends lost 4 bases and 3 bases respectively, with 11 bases between them. The V gene's germline CDR1 is SGHKS and CDR2 YYEKEE (reference sequence). CDR3 length: 14 amino acids. This chain's CDR3 is CASSAGRNNQPQHF. The DNA for the CDR3 is TGTGCCAGCAGCGCGGGACGGAACAATCAGCCCCAGCATTTT.